This T cell receptor (beta chain) appears in the sequencing data of a study of monozygotic twins with inflammatory bowel disease. General study findings and limits: Relative to healthy twins, IBD patients had fewer clonotypes in common with others, a gap that was especially apparent with disease activity.

TCRdb reanalyzed the 5' RACE reads, giving one entry per CDR3 protein sequence and no DNA. This sample's table reports about 210,000 distinct CDR3 sequences. Germline CDR1 is SQVTM and CDR2 is ANQGSEA. The CDR3 has 14 amino acids. Turning to this clonotype: The antigen is unknown.

The J gene is TRBJ2-1, the V gene TRBV29-1; TCRdb indicates TRBD1, and absent DNA this call remains unverified. Sequenced input: blood. The TCR comes from a human donor with ulcerative colitis or Crohn's disease, or a healthy co-twin of an affected twin (not recorded which). The CDR3 is CSAPGRGSYNEQFF.